This TCR beta chain was obtained from a study of T cell repertoires in cytomegalovirus infection. Looking at the study overall: It was the public TCR beta signatures that indicated both CMV infection and matching HLA type.

This clonotype turned up a few times. No antigen is known for it. Germline V CDR1 and CDR2: MNHEY, SVGAGI. This CDR3 has 17 residues. V lost 2 bases to trimming and J lost 2 bases; unmatched junction nucleotides: 9. Using its own MiXCR run on the reads, TCRdb lists one record per CDR3 protein. The sample has just under 300,000 distinct CDR3 sequences, about 9.2% seen once. Findings and limits, study-wide: Carriers of CMV plus the relevant HLA were identified by cumulative public TCR beta family frequency. HLA-C-restricted CMV clonotypes gave the most frequent clonotype in two of eight donors.

The rearrangement links TRBV6-5 to TRBJ2-1, with TRBD1 identical over 7 bases. The TCR originated in a human donor in good health (CMV status not recorded). Some clones in this sample may be carry-over from other donors' samples. The sample consisted of PBMCs. This CDR3 is CASSYMTGNSPYNEQFF. The DNA for the CDR3 is TGTGCCAGCAGTTACATGACAGGGAACTCGCCCTACAATGAGCAGTTCTTC.